This TCR beta chain derives from a study of glioma-infiltrating T cells. General study points: Non-neoplastic patients had below-expected tissue-blood divergence, while all gliomas exceeded expectation.

V lost 5 bases, J lost 1 base, and 8 bases lay in between. Germline V gene lookup returns CDR1 SGHTA and CDR2 FQGNSA. The CDR3 consists of 13 residues. TCR alpha and beta CDR3 regions were amplified from RNA using iRepertoire nested multiplex PCR. TCRdb ran MiXCR on the multiplex PCR reads and lists one entry per CDR3 protein. The data show fewer than 250,000 distinct CDR3 sequences, more than 25% seen once. Concerning this clonotype: Its antigen remains unknown. This may arise from a read error, as a much more abundant clone is one base away.

The receptor comes from a human donor with low-grade glioma or glioblastoma, undergoing nonglioma brain surgery, or in good health (not recorded which). Material for sequencing was glioma tissue, nonneoplastic brain tissue, or PBMCs (not recorded which). This sequence joins TRBV7-2 and TRBJ1-1; no clear D gene. CDR3 nucleotide sequence: TGTGCCAGCAGCCGCTCCCCGAACACTGAAGCTTTCTTT. Protein: CASSRSPNTEAFF.